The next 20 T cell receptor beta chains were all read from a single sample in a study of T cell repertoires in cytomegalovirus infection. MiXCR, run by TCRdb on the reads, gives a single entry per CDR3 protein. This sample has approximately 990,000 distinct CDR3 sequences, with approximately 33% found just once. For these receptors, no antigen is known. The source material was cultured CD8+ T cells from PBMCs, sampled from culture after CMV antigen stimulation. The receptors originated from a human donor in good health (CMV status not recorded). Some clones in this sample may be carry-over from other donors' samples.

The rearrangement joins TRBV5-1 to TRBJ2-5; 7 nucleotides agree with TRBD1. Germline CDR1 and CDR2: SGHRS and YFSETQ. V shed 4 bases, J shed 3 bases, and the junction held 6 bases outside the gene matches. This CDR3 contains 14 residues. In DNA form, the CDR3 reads TGCGCCAGCAGCCCCGGACAGGTTAAAGAGACCCAGTACTTC. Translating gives CASSPGQVKETQYF.

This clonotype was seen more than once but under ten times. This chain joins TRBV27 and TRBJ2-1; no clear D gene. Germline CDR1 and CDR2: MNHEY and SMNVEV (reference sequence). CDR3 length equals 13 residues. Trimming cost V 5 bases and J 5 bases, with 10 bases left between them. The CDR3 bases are TGTGCCAGCAGTCCCCTACCAAACAATGAGCAGTTCTTC. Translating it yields CASSPLPNNEQFF.

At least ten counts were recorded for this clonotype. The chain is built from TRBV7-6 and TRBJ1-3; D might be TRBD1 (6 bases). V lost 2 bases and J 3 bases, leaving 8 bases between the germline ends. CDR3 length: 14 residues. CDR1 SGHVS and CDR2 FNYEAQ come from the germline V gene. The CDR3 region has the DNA TGTGCCAGCAGCTTAACAGGGATTGGAAACACCATATATTTT. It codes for CASSLTGIGNTIYF.

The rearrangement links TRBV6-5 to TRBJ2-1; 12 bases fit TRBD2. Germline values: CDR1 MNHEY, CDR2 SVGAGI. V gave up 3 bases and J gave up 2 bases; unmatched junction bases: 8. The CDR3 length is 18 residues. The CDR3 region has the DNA TGTGCCAGCAGTTATTCATTGACTAGCGGGGGTCCCTACAATGAGCAGTTCTTC. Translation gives CASSYSLTSGGPYNEQFF.

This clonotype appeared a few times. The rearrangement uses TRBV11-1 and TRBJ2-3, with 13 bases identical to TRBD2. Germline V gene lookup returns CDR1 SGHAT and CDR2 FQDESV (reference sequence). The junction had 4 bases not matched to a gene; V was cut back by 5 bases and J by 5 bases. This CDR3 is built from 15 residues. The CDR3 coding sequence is TGTGCCAGCAGCGGGACTAGCGGGGCCCAAGATACGCAGTATTTT. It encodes CASSGTSGAQDTQYF.

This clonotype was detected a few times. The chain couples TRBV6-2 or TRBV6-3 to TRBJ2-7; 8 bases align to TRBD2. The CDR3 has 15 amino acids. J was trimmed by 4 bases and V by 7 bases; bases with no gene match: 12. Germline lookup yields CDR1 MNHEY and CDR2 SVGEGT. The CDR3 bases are TGTGCCAGCATAACCGCGGGGGGACACCGTTACGAGCAGTACGTC. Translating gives CASITAGGHRYEQYV.

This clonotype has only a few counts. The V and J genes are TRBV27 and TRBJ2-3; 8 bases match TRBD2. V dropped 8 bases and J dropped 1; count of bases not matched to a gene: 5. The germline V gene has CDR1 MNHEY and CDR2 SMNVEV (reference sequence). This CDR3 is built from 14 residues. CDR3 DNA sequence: TGTGCCAGCCGGGAGGGACCAGGCACAGATACGCAGTATTTT. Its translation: CASREGPGTDTQYF.

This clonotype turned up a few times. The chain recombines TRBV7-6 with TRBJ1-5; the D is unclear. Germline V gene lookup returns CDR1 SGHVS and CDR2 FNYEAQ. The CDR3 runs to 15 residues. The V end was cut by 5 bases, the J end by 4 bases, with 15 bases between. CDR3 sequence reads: CASSLEATPNQPQHF. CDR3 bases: TGTGCCAGCAGCCTAGAGGCCACGCCTAATCAGCCCCAGCATTTT.

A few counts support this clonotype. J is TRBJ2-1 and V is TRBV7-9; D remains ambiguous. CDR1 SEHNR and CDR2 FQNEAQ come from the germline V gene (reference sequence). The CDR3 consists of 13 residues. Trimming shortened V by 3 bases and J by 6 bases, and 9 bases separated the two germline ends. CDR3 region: CASSFVVSNEQFF. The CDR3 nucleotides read TGTGCCAGCAGCTTTGTCGTCAGCAATGAGCAGTTCTTC.

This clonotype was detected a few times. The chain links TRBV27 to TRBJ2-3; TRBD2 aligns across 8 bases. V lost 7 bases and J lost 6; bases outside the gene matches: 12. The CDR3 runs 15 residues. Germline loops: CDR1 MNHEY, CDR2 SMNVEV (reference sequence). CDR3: CASTGPGGVWDTQYF. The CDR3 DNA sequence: TGTGCCAGCACCGGGCCGGGAGGGGTTTGGGATACGCAGTATTTT.

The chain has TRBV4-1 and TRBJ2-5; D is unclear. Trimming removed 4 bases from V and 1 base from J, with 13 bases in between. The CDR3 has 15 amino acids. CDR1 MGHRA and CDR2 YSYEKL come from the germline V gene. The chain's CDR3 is CASSLSRAPQETQYF. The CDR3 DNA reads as TGCGCCAGCAGCCTCTCCCGGGCCCCCCAAGAGACCCAGTACTTC.

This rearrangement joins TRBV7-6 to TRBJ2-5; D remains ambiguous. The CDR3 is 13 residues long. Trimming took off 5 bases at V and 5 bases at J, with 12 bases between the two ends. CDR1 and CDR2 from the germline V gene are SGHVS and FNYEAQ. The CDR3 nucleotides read TGTGCCAGCAGCCCGAGCCATTGGGAGACCCAGTACTTC. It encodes CASSPSHWETQYF.

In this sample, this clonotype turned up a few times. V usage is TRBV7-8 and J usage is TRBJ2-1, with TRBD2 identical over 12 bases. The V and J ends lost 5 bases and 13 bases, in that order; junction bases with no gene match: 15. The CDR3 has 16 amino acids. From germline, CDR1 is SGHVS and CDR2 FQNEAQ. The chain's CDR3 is CASSQPLAGGGGGQFF. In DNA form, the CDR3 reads TGTGCCAGCAGCCAACCCCTAGCGGGGGGGGGTGGGGGTCAGTTCTTC. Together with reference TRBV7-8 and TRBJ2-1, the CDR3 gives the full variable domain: GAGVSQSPRYKVAKRGQDVALRCDPISGHVSLFWYQQALGQGPEFLTYFQNEAQLDKSGLPSDRFFAERPEGSVSTLKIQRTQQEDSAVYLCASSQPLAGGGGGQFFGPGTRLTVL.

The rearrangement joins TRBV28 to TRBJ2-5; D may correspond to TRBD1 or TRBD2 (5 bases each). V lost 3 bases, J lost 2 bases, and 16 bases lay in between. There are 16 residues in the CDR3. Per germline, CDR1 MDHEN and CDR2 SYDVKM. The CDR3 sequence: CASSFIGDGAQETQYF. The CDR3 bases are TGTGCCAGCAGTTTCATAGGGGACGGCGCTCAAGAGACCCAGTACTTC.

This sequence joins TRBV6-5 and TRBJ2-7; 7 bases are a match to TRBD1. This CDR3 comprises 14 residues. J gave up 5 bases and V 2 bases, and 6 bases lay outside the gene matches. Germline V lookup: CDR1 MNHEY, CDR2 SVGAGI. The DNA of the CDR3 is TGTGCCAGCAGTTACAGGGGACAGAGCCACGAGCAGTACTTC. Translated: CASSYRGQSHEQYF.

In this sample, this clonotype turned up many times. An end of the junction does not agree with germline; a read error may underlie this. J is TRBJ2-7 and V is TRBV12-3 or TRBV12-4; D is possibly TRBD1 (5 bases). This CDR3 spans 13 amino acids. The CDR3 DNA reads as TGTGCCAGTAGTTTCGGCAGGGCTTACGAGCAGTACTTC. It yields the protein CASSFGRAYEQYF.

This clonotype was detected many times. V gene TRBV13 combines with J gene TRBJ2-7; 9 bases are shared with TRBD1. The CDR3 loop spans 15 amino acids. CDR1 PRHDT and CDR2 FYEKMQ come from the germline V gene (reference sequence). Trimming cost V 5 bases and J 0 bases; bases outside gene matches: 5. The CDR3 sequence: CASSPGQGYSYEQYF. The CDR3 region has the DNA TGTGCCAGCAGCCCCGGACAGGGGTACTCCTACGAGCAGTACTTC.

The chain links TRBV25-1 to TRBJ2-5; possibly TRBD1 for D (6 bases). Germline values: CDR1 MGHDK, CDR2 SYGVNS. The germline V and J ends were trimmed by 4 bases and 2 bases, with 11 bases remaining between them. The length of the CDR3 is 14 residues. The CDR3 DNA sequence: TGTGCCAGCAGTGCGACAGGCGAACAAGAGACCCAGTACTTC. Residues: CASSATGEQETQYF. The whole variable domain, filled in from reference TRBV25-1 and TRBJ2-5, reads EADIYQTPRYLVIGTGKKITLECSQTMGHDKMYWYQQDPGMELHLIHYSYGVNSTEKGDLSSESTVSRIRTEHFPLTLESARPSHTSQYLCASSATGEQETQYFGPGTRLLVL.

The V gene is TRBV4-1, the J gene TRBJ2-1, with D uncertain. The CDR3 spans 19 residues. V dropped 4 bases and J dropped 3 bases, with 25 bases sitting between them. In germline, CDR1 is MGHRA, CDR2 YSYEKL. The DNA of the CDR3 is TGCGCCAGCAGCCTAGCATACTCCAGTCTAACCCCTAGCTACAATGAGCAGTTCTTC. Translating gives CASSLAYSSLTPSYNEQFF.

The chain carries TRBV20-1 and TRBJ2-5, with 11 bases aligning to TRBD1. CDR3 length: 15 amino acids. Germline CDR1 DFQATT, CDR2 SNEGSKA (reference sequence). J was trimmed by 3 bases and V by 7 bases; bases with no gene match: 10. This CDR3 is CSVRGTGGVEETQYF. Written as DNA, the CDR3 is TGCAGTGTACGTGGGACAGGGGGTGTGGAAGAGACCCAGTACTTC.